The subject of this entry is one T cell receptor (beta chain). Its specificity is unknown. The junction and the germline gene differ at one end; a read error may be behind it. The data were obtained in a study of cytomegalovirus exposure and HLA in healthy donors. General study results and limits: In a later analysis, compared with equally common non-associated chains, HLA-associated beta chains were more expanded. In a later analysis, TCR beta V- and J-gene trimming was associated with a missense DCLRE1C variant. Near-uniform donor sequencing depth was presumed by presence/absence analyses. A later analysis revealed that TCR association rates differed between HLA loci, peaking at DRB1 and bottoming out at HLA-C.

A multiplex PCR was run with 60 Vbeta primers and 13 Jbeta primers. Profiled with immunoSEQ multiplex PCR; TCRdb holds only in-frame clones, not every one. The profile shows just over 200,000 clones, around four fifths of them singletons. Germline loops: CDR1 SEHNR, CDR2 FQNEAQ (reference sequence). This CDR3 has 16 residues. The sample comprised PBMCs. The source is a woman aged 40 to 50 in good health and CMV-seronegative. The rearrangement links TRBV7-9 to TRBJ2-7; a weak D match, TRBD1 (5 bases). The CDR3 DNA reads TGTTCCAGCAGCTCAAAGCCCACAGGAATCTCCTACGAGCAGTACTTC. Encoded protein: CSSSSKPTGISYEQYF.